The clone carrying this T cell receptor beta chain was found many times. The record originates from a study of Graves' ophthalmopathy and Graves' hyperthyroidism. From RNA, the CDR3 regions of TCR beta chains were amplified and sequenced. HTBI primers primed a first-round RT-PCR, and a second-round multiplex PCR followed. TCRdb called the multiplex PCR reads again in MiXCR, with one record for every CDR3 protein. The data contain hundreds of thousands of distinct CDR3 sequences, around 20% of them singletons. CDR3 length: 14 residues. CDR1 is SGDLS, CDR2 YYNGEE, per germline. With 0 bases removed from V and 2 bases from J, the gap between germline ends came to 8 bases.

Sequenced sample: peripheral blood. The receptor was isolated from a woman aged 18-29 years with stable Graves' hyperthyroidism. The rearrangement uses TRBV9 and TRBJ2-5, with D possibly TRBD2 on 5 matching bases. CDR3 sequence (DNA): TGTGCCAGCAGCGTAGAATCGGGGCAAGAGACCCAGTACTTC. Its translation is CASSVESGQETQYF.